A single sample is the source of the 27 T cell receptor beta chains below, sequenced in a study of T cell responses to AZD1222 COVID-19 vaccine. Profiled with immunoSEQ multiplex PCR; TCRdb holds only in-frame clones, not every one. Of fewer than 120,000 clones listed, roughly four fifths are singletons. Sequenced material: peripheral blood, taken on day 0 of AZD1222 vaccination. Receptor source: an adult in good health.

CDR3 DNA: TGCGCCAGCATACCAGGGGAGAACACTGAAGCTTTCTTT. Amino acid sequence: CASIPGENTEAFF. The chain carries TRBV10-2 and TRBJ1-1; perhaps TRBD1 as D (6 bases). The CDR3 loop spans 13 amino acids. The V gene's germline CDR1 is WSHSY and CDR2 SAAADI. V dropped 7 bases and J dropped 1 base, with 10 bases sitting between them.

The chain couples TRBV3-1 (or the pseudogene TRBV3-2) to TRBJ1-2; D is unclear. Trimming stripped 0 bases from V and 8 bases from J, with 22 bases between. Germline CDR1 LGHDT, CDR2 YNNKEL (reference sequence). The CDR3 has 17 residues. The CDR3 sequence is CASSQDLTAVNSRGYTF. CDR3 coding DNA: TGTGCCAGCAGCCAAGATCTTACGGCGGTAAATTCGAGGGGCTACACCTTC.

The genes are TRBV24-1 and TRBJ1-2; D is perhaps TRBD1 (6 bases). This CDR3 has 13 residues. CDR1 and CDR2 from the germline V gene are KGHDR and SFDVKD. The V end was cut by 10 bases, the J end by 7 bases, with 18 bases between. The CDR3 DNA follows: TGTGCCACTATCGGGGGGGGCAAGGGTGGCTACACCTTC. Translation gives CATIGGGKGGYTF.

The J gene is TRBJ1-4, the V gene TRBV19; 7 bases map to TRBD1. The CDR3 runs 15 residues. The junction had 11 bases not matched to a gene; V was cut back by 3 bases and J by 10 bases. CDR1 and CDR2 (germline): LNHDA, SQIVND (reference sequence). The CDR3: CASSIARQGSVKLFF. For the CDR3, the DNA is TGTGCCAGTAGTATTGCCCGACAGGGTAGCGTAAAACTGTTTTTT.

This clone has more than one count but fewer than ten. This chain links TRBV15 with TRBJ1-5; perhaps TRBD1 as D (6 bases). Per the germline V gene, CDR1 is LNHNV and CDR2 is YYDKDF (reference sequence). Trimming pared 0 bases from V and 6 bases from J, leaving 9 bases between. The CDR3 is made up of 14 amino acids. The CDR3 is CATSRDKGVQPQHF. The CDR3 DNA sequence: TGTGCCACCAGCAGAGATAAGGGGGTTCAGCCCCAGCATTTT. The full variable domain, completed using reference TRBV15 and TRBJ1-5, is DAMVIQNPRYQVTQFGKPVTLSCSQTLNHNVMYWYQQKSSQAPKLLFHYYDKDFNNEADTPDNFQSRRPNTSFCFLDIRSPGLGDTAMYLCATSRDKGVQPQHFGDGTRLSIL.

Comments on this clone: This CDR3 is also generated by other DNA sequences in the sample. The chain uses TRBV18 and TRBJ1-1; D is ambiguous. The length of the CDR3 is 12 residues. Germline V gene sequence: CDR1 KGHSH, CDR2 LQKENI. With 1 base removed from V and 8 bases from J, the gap between germline ends came to 8 bases. The CDR3 nucleotides read TGTGCCAGCTCACCACAGGAATCCGAAGCTTTCTTT. As protein: CASSPQESEAFF.

This clone was detected once. V and J are TRBV28 and TRBJ2-6, with unresolved D. The CDR3 extends over 16 amino acids. Trimming shortened V by 0 bases and J by 0 bases, and 6 bases separated the two germline ends. CDR1 and CDR2 from the germline V gene are MDHEN and SYDVKM. CDR3 DNA sequence: TGTGCCAGCAGTTTATGGGGCAGCTCTGGGGCCAACGTCCTGACTTTC. It codes for CASSLWGSSGANVLTF.

The genes are TRBV28 and TRBJ1-1; D ambiguous. Trimming took 7 bases from V and 11 from J, leaving 17 bases between them. The CDR3 is 12 residues long. Germline V lookup: CDR1 MDHEN, CDR2 SYDVKM. CDR3 loop: CASTETRSGAFF. The CDR3 region has the DNA TGTGCCAGCACCGAGACTAGGAGCGGGGCTTTCTTT.

The chain uses TRBV7-8 and TRBJ1-5, with D hard to call. CDR1 and CDR2 from the germline V gene are SGHVS and FQNEAQ. V was cut by 8 bases and J by 2 bases, with 13 bases left in between. This CDR3 contains 14 residues. CDR3 in amino acids: CASARAGGNQPQHF. CDR3 DNA sequence: TGTGCCAGCGCCCGGGCAGGAGGCAATCAGCCCCAGCATTTT.

The DNA of the CDR3 is TGTGCCAGCAGTGACTTTGGGGGTAGCTCCTACAATGAGCAGTTCTTC. Amino acids: CASSDFGGSSYNEQFF. The chain links TRBV7-3 to TRBJ2-1; D may correspond to TRBD1 or TRBD2 (5 bases each). V was pared by 6 bases and J by 0 bases, with 15 bases between. Germline CDR1 SGHTA, CDR2 FQGTGA. The CDR3 is 16 residues long.

The gene calls are TRBV29-1 and TRBJ2-6; D is uncertain. The CDR3 extends over 14 amino acids. Germline CDR1 and CDR2: SQVTM and ANQGSEA. Trimming took off 6 bases at V and 1 base at J, with 10 bases between the two ends. The CDR3 DNA is TGCAGCGTAAAGGAGAGGTCTGGGGCCAACGTCCTGACTTTC. Translation gives CSVKERSGANVLTF. The whole variable domain, filled in from reference TRBV29-1 and TRBJ2-6, reads SAVISQKPSRDICQRGTSLTIQCQVDSQVTMMFWYRQQPGQSLTLIATANQGSEATYESGFVIDKFPISRPNLTFSTLTVSNMSPEDSSIYLCSVKERSGANVLTFGAGSRLTVL.

This clone was picked up a small number of times. The chain employs TRBV2 and TRBJ1-2; the D gene is possibly TRBD1 (5 bases). Trimming removed 4 bases from V and 6 bases from J, with 15 bases in between. Germline V gene lookup returns CDR1 SNHLY and CDR2 FYNNEI. This CDR3 contains 14 residues. In DNA form, the CDR3 reads TGTGCCAGCAGTGGACAGCCACTTAAAAATGGCTACACCTTC. As protein: CASSGQPLKNGYTF.

This chain links TRBV7-6 with TRBJ2-7; D tentatively reads TRBD1 or TRBD2 (5 bases each). The length of the CDR3 is 17 residues. The V and J ends lost 1 base and 2 bases respectively, with 18 bases between them. Germline values: CDR1 SGHVS, CDR2 FNYEAQ. The CDR3 DNA is TGTGCCAGCAGCTTAGAGTCCGGCCGGGACGGCCCCTACGAGCAGTACTTC. Translating it yields CASSLESGRDGPYEQYF.

The rearrangement uses TRBV18 and TRBJ2-3; tentative D call: TRBD2 (6 bases). V lost 6 bases to trimming and J lost 3 bases, with 16 bases between them. Germline V gene sequence: CDR1 KGHSH, CDR2 LQKENI. This CDR3 contains 15 residues. CDR3 sequence (DNA): TGTGCCAGCTCCCGGGACTTCCCTGGGACAGATACGCAGTATTTT. Translated: CASSRDFPGTDTQYF.

The chain couples TRBV7-9 to TRBJ2-4; D might be TRBD2 (6 bases). V lost 5 bases to trimming and J lost 7 bases, with 15 bases between them. This CDR3 region has 14 residues. Germline assignment: CDR1 SEHNR and CDR2 FQNEAQ (reference sequence). The CDR3 region has the DNA TGTGCCAGCAGCACGACTAGAATTGAGAACATTCAGTACTTC. Protein: CASSTTRIENIQYF.

The V call is TRBV6-5, the J call TRBJ2-7; TRBD2 might be the D (6 bases). The CDR3 sequence is 15 residues long. Germline CDR1 MNHEY, CDR2 SVGAGI. V dropped 4 bases and J dropped 2 bases, with 15 bases sitting between them. The CDR3 reads CASSSPGSSAYEQYF. The DNA of the CDR3 is TGTGCCAGCAGTTCTCCAGGATCTAGCGCCTACGAGCAGTACTTC.

The CDR3 nucleotides are TGTGCCAGCAGCTCAACGGGGGGTGGGCAGTTCTTC. Protein sequence: CASSSTGGGQFF. The chain uses TRBV13 and TRBJ2-1; 7 bases line up with TRBD2. The CDR3 is 12 residues long. The germline gives CDR1 PRHDT, CDR2 FYEKMQ (reference sequence). V lost 4 bases and J lost 12; bases outside the gene matches: 6.

The J gene is TRBJ1-2, the V gene TRBV18, with D uncertain. This CDR3 comprises 12 residues. V was clipped by 3 bases and J by 14 bases, with 16 bases between them. Looked up from germline, CDR1 is KGHSH and CDR2 is LQKENI. CDR3 nucleotides: TGTGCCAGCTCACCCGCACGGGAAGAGGGTACCTTC. This gives the protein CASSPAREEGTF.

This chain uses TRBV7-2 with TRBJ2-7, with D tentatively TRBD1 or TRBD2 (6 bases each). This CDR3 contains 16 residues. Germline V lookup: CDR1 SGHTA, CDR2 FQGNSA. Trimming cost V 3 bases and J 0 bases, with 15 bases left between them. In DNA form, the CDR3 reads TGTGCCAGCAGCTTCCAGGGGAGGTCAAGCTCCTACGAGCAGTACTTC. This codes for CASSFQGRSSSYEQYF.

The chain carries TRBV18 and TRBJ1-6, with a tentative D call TRBD1 (6 bases). Germline V gives CDR1 KGHSH, CDR2 LQKENI. The ends were cut back, 4 bases at V and 6 bases at J, with 10 bases in the middle. This CDR3 has 14 residues. For the CDR3, the DNA is TGTGCCAGCTCACTACAGGGTAGTAATTCACCCCTCCACTTT. It yields the protein CASSLQGSNSPLHF.

The chain employs TRBV19 and TRBJ1-2, with TRBD1 identical over 8 bases. The CDR3 has 14 residues. CDR1 and CDR2 from the germline V gene are LNHDA and SQIVND (reference sequence). V gave up 3 bases and J gave up 4 bases; unmatched junction bases: 4. CDR3 residues: CASSIDRGSYGYTF. In DNA form, the CDR3 reads TGTGCCAGTAGTATTGACAGGGGATCCTATGGCTACACCTTC.

This CDR3 is CASSLALVHGYTF. The CDR3 DNA sequence: TGTGCCAGCAGTTTAGCGCTGGTACACGGCTACACCTTC. The chain employs TRBV12-3 or TRBV12-4 and TRBJ1-2; D gene ambiguous. The germline V and J ends were trimmed by 0 bases and 8 bases, with 10 bases remaining between them. The CDR3 length is 13 residues.

This clone was seen just once. One end of the junction fails to match germline, which may point to a read error. This chain links TRBV7-2 with TRBJ2-7; 8 bases match TRBD1. Germline V gives CDR1 SGHTA, CDR2 FQGNSA. This CDR3 has 11 amino acids. DNA for the CDR3: TGTGCCAGCAGCCGAATGGGACAGGCCGATTTC. Translation gives CASSRMGQADF.

This rearrangement joins TRBV19 to TRBJ1-2, with D hard to call. Trimming stripped 6 bases from V and 7 bases from J, with 18 bases between. Germline CDR1 reads LNHDA; CDR2 reads SQIVND (reference sequence). This CDR3 has 14 residues. The CDR3 reads CASRADGLIGGYTF. For the CDR3, the DNA is TGTGCCAGTAGAGCCGACGGGTTAATCGGTGGCTACACCTTC.

The chain is built from TRBV7-2 and TRBJ1-1; 8 positions match TRBD1. Germline-derived CDR1 and CDR2 are SGHTA and FQGNSA. J was trimmed by 0 bases and V by 3 bases; bases with no gene match: 6. This CDR3 has 16 amino acids. The CDR3: CASSFTGGGMNTEAFF. CDR3 nucleotide sequence: TGTGCCAGCAGCTTTACAGGGGGAGGGATGAACACTGAAGCTTTCTTT.

This clone was seen more than once but under ten times. CDR3 nucleotides: TGTGCCAGCAAAGCTGCCAACACAAGGAATCAGCCCCAGCATTTT. Its protein is CASKAANTRNQPQHF. The chain recombines TRBV27 with TRBJ1-5; D is uncertain. This CDR3 spans 15 amino acids. The ends were cut back, 7 bases at V and 4 bases at J, with 17 bases in the middle. Germline CDR1 MNHEY, CDR2 SMNVEV (reference sequence).

The CDR3: CASSPGGTGANVLTF. The DNA of the CDR3 is TGTGCCAGCAGCCCCGGGGGAACTGGGGCCAACGTCCTGACTTTC. This chain links TRBV7-3 with TRBJ2-6; D possibly corresponds to TRBD2 (6 bases). This CDR3 region has 15 residues. Trimming removed 5 bases at V and 2 bases at J, with 10 bases between. The germline gives CDR1 SGHTA, CDR2 FQGTGA.